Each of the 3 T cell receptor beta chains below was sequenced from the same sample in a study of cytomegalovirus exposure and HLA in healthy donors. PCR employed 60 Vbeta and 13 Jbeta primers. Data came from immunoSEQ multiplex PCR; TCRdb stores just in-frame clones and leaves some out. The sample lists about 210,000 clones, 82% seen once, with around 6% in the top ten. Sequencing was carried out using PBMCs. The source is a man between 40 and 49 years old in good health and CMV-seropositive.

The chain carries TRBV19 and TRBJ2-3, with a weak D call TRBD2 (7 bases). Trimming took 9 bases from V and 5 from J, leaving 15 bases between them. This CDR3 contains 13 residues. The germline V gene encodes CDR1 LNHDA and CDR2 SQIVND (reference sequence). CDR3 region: CASQGRAGDTQYF. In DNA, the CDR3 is TGTGCCAGCCAGGGGAGGGCGGGAGATACGCAGTATTTT.

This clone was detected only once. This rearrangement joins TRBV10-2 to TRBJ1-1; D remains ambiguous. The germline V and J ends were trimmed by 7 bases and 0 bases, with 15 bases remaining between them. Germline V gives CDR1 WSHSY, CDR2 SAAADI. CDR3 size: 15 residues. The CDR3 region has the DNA TGCGCCAGCAACCACCCAGCGTCCATGAACACTGAAGCTTTCTTT. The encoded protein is CASNHPASMNTEAFF.

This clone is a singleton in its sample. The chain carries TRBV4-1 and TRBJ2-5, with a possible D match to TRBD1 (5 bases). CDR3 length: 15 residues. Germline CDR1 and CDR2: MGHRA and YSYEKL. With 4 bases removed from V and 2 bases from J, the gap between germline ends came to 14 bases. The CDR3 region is CASSPRGWIQETQYF. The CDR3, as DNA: TGCGCCAGCAGCCCAAGGGGCTGGATACAAGAGACCCAGTACTTC.